These 26 T cell receptor beta chains originate from one sample sequenced in a study of blood T cell repertoires in COVID-19. Libraries were prepared by immunoSEQ multiplex PCR; TCRdb keeps only in-frame clonotypes and omits some of them. Found here are about 180,000 clones, around 85% of them singletons; the top ten hold about 20%. Sequencing was done on a sample of peripheral blood. The receptors were sampled from a person aged 70 to 85 with COVID-19, enrolled during active disease.

The rearrangement uses TRBV3-1 (or the pseudogene TRBV3-2) and TRBJ2-7; 7 nucleotides line up with TRBD1. The CDR3 runs 14 residues. V trimming: 1 base; J trimming: 3 bases; junction bases outside the gene matches: 3. From germline, CDR1 is LGHDT and CDR2 YNNKEL (reference sequence). CDR3 in amino acids: CASSQVRGSYEQYF. Written as DNA, the CDR3 is TGTGCCAGCAGCCAAGTCAGGGGGAGCTACGAGCAGTACTTC.

The chain links TRBV11-2 to TRBJ2-7, with 10 bases that match TRBD1. This CDR3 comprises 16 residues. V trimming: 2 bases; J trimming: 3 bases; junction bases outside the gene matches: 7. Germline loops: CDR1 SGHAT, CDR2 FQNNGV. The CDR3 DNA is TGTGCCAGCAGCTTAATGCCGGGACAGGGGTTCTACGAGCAGTACTTC. It is translated as CASSLMPGQGFYEQYF. Complete variable domain (other parts from reference TRBV11-2 and TRBJ2-7): EAGVAQSPRYKIIEKRQSVAFWCNPISGHATLYWYQQILGQGPKLLIQFQNNGVVDDSQLPKDRFSAERLKGVDSTLKIQPAKLEDSAVYLCASSLMPGQGFYEQYFGPGTRLTVT.

V is TRBV13 and J is TRBJ2-7, with D possibly matching TRBD1 (6 bases). The CDR3 covers 17 residues. Germline V gene data show CDR1 as PRHDT and CDR2 as FYEKMQ (reference sequence). Trimming took 1 base from V and 2 from J, leaving 18 bases between them. In DNA, the CDR3 is TGTGCCAGCAGCTTAGCCCGACCAGGGGCTGCCCCCTACGAGCAGTACTTC. The encoded protein is CASSLARPGAAPYEQYF.

The V and J genes are TRBV4-3 and TRBJ2-1, with TRBD1 matching over 9 bases. The trim removed 3 bases at V and 1 base at J, leaving 1 base unmatched. This CDR3 is built from 15 residues. Looked up from germline, CDR1 is LGHNA and CDR2 is YSLEER. CDR3 sequence reads: CASSQTGGSYNEQFF. The DNA for the CDR3 is TGCGCCAGCAGCCAGACAGGGGGGTCCTACAATGAGCAGTTCTTC.

This clone was detected only a few times. This sequence joins TRBV3-1 (or the pseudogene TRBV3-2) and TRBJ2-3; 11 nucleotides agree with TRBD2. Germline-derived CDR1 and CDR2 are LGHDT and YNNKEL (reference sequence). This CDR3 region has 15 residues. With 4 bases clipped from V and 6 bases from J, the junction kept 6 bases outside the gene matches. DNA of the CDR3: TGTGCCAGCAGCCTATTAGCGGGAGGGCCCGATACGCAGTATTTT. Amino acid sequence: CASSLLAGGPDTQYF.

This clone came up a few times. The chain couples TRBV5-1 to TRBJ2-3; 9 bases fit TRBD2. The V and J ends lost 2 bases and 0 bases, in that order; junction bases with no gene match: 4. The CDR3 has 16 amino acids. Germline-derived CDR1 and CDR2 are SGHRS and YFSETQ. CDR3 nucleotide sequence: TGCGCCAGCAGCTTAATTAGCGGGGGAAGCACAGATACGCAGTATTTT. As protein: CASSLISGGSTDTQYF.

V and J are TRBV5-1 and TRBJ2-7; TRBD1 might be the D (5 bases). Germline V gene data show CDR1 as SGHRS and CDR2 as YFSETQ. V lost 0 bases to trimming and J lost 4 bases, with 14 bases between them. The CDR3 sequence is 15 residues long. The CDR3 spells CASSLDQGSPYEQYF. The CDR3 DNA is TGCGCCAGCAGCTTGGATCAGGGATCCCCATACGAGCAGTACTTC.

The chain carries TRBV25-1 and TRBJ1-1; 8 bases line up with TRBD1. CDR1 and CDR2 from the germline V gene are MGHDK and SYGVNS. The CDR3 runs 13 residues. Trimming cost V 6 bases and J 0 bases; bases outside gene matches: 0. The CDR3 region has the DNA TGTGCCAGCAGGGGACAGGTGAACACTGAAGCTTTCTTT. Residues: CASRGQVNTEAFF.

V is TRBV21-1 and J is TRBJ2-3; TRBD2 was called by the table and not checked on the DNA. TRBV21-1 is described as a pseudogene. The CDR3 runs 18 residues. CDR3 in amino acids: CASIKGTSGRVGSDTQYF. The CDR3 DNA sequence: TGTGCCAGCATTAAAGGGACTAGCGGGAGGGTCGGGTCAGATACGCAGTATTTT.

The chain couples TRBV3-1 (or the pseudogene TRBV3-2) to TRBJ2-3; the D gene is possibly TRBD1 (5 bases). The germline gives CDR1 LGHDT, CDR2 YNNKEL (reference sequence). V gave up 5 bases and J gave up 7 bases, with 22 bases separating them. This CDR3 comprises 16 residues. The CDR3 spells CASSFTASSKGNTQYF. Here the CDR3 DNA reads TGTGCCAGCAGCTTCACGGCGAGCTCCAAGGGGAATACGCAGTATTTT.

This clone has just a few counts. This chain uses TRBV7-3 with TRBJ2-1, with D possibly being TRBD1 (6 bases). The CDR3 totals 15 residues. From germline, CDR1 is SGHTA and CDR2 FQGTGA. V shed 5 bases and J shed 8 bases, with 19 bases lying between them. CDR3 DNA: TGTGCCAGCAGCCGAAGGGACACCATACTTGATGAGCAGTTCTTC. Translated, it gives CASSRRDTILDEQFF.

The J gene is TRBJ2-7, the V gene TRBV3-1 (or the pseudogene TRBV3-2); possibly TRBD2 for D (7 bases). In germline, CDR1 is LGHDT, CDR2 YNNKEL (reference sequence). The CDR3 loop spans 14 amino acids. V lost 2 bases and J lost 5, with 13 bases in between. CDR3 loop: CASSQRGALHEQYF. The CDR3 nucleotides read TGTGCCAGCAGCCAACGGGGGGCTCTCCACGAGCAGTACTTC.

This clone has only one observation. V is TRBV19 and J is TRBJ1-5, with 8 bases aligning to TRBD1. CDR1 LNHDA and CDR2 SQIVND come from the germline V gene (reference sequence). With 0 bases clipped from V and 2 bases from J, the junction kept 9 bases outside the gene matches. The CDR3 covers 18 residues. For the CDR3, the DNA is TGTGCCAGTAGTATAGACCCAGGCGGACAGGGAGGCAATCAGCCCCAGCATTTT. Translating gives CASSIDPGGQGGNQPQHF.

The chain combines TRBV28 with TRBJ2-1; TRBD2 matches 12 bases. The CDR3 length is 17 residues. V lost 4 bases, J lost 8 bases, and 12 bases stayed unmatched. The germline CDR1 and CDR2 sequences are MDHEN and SYDVKM. DNA for the CDR3: TGTGCCAGCAGTTACCCTGGTGCTAGCGGGAGGGCCGATGAGCAGTTCTTC. Protein: CASSYPGASGRADEQFF.

This chain joins TRBV11-2 and TRBJ2-7, with D possibly being TRBD1 (5 bases). The CDR3 sequence is 15 residues long. Germline CDR1 reads SGHAT; CDR2 reads FQNNGV. V was trimmed by 1 base and J by 3 bases, leaving 13 bases between them. As DNA, the CDR3 is TGTGCCAGCAGCTTAGTAGTTGGTCAGGGCTACGAGCAGTACTTC. It specifies CASSLVVGQGYEQYF. The full variable domain, with the rest looked up from reference TRBV11-2 and TRBJ2-7, is EAGVAQSPRYKIIEKRQSVAFWCNPISGHATLYWYQQILGQGPKLLIQFQNNGVVDDSQLPKDRFSAERLKGVDSTLKIQPAKLEDSAVYLCASSLVVGQGYEQYFGPGTRLTVT.

The CDR3 loop reads CASSVAGGGNTEAFF. In DNA form, the CDR3 reads TGTGCCAGCAGCGTAGCTGGTGGCGGGAACACTGAAGCTTTCTTT. The rearrangement links TRBV9 to TRBJ1-1; D unresolved. The CDR3 loop spans 15 amino acids. The germline V gene has CDR1 SGDLS and CDR2 YYNGEE. V lost 0 bases to trimming and J lost 1 base, with 10 bases between them.

The chain joins TRBV3-1 (or the pseudogene TRBV3-2) to TRBJ1-1; 9 nucleotides align to TRBD1. Losses at the gene ends were 4 bases for V and 5 bases for J; bases not matched to a gene: 5. Looked up from germline, CDR1 is LGHDT and CDR2 is YNNKEL (reference sequence). The CDR3 has 14 residues. The CDR3 here is CASSRRDRATEAFF. The CDR3 coding sequence is TGTGCCAGCAGCCGCCGGGACAGGGCTACTGAAGCTTTCTTT.

This chain joins TRBV7-9 and TRBJ2-1; possible D gene TRBD2, 6 bases. Germline lookup yields CDR1 SEHNR and CDR2 FQNEAQ (reference sequence). The germline V and J ends were trimmed by 1 base and 9 bases, with 13 bases remaining between them. The CDR3 totals 14 residues. CDR3 loop: CASSLDGGNGEQFF. CDR3 in DNA: TGTGCCAGCAGCTTAGACGGCGGGAACGGTGAGCAGTTCTTC.

The gene calls are TRBV5-6 and TRBJ1-1, with TRBD1 matching over 9 bases. Germline loops: CDR1 SGHDT, CDR2 YYEEEE. There are 15 residues in the CDR3. V trimming: 4 bases; J trimming: 10 bases; junction bases outside the gene matches: 14. CDR3 protein: CASSRKQTGGKRAFF. CDR3 coding DNA: TGTGCCAGCAGCAGGAAACAGACAGGGGGAAAAAGAGCTTTCTTT.

Written as DNA, the CDR3 is TGTGCCAGCAGCTCCCGTAGCGGGGGCGCGAACACCGGGGAGCTGTTTTTT. Translated, it gives CASSSRSGGANTGELFF. The V gene is TRBV7-3, the J gene TRBJ2-2, with 9 bases lining up with TRBD2. Trimming at V came to 4 bases and at J to 0 bases, leaving 6 bases not matched to a gene. Germline loops: CDR1 SGHTA, CDR2 FQGTGA. The CDR3 consists of 17 residues.

This clone was counted between two and nine times. The chain links TRBV7-2 to TRBJ2-7; the D is unclear. This CDR3 region has 14 residues. Trimming pared 5 bases from V and 5 bases from J, leaving 16 bases between. Germline loops: CDR1 SGHTA, CDR2 FQGNSA. The CDR3 loop reads CASSLGSVPDEQYF. CDR3 coding DNA: TGTGCCAGCAGCCTAGGTTCCGTACCGGACGAGCAGTACTTC.

The rearrangement joins TRBV6-1 to TRBJ2-1; 7 positions agree with TRBD2. The CDR3 is 15 residues long. V lost 2 bases to trimming and J lost 9 bases; unmatched junction nucleotides: 10. Germline assignment: CDR1 MNHNS and CDR2 SASEGT. The CDR3 is CASSEIGAGGSEQFF. CDR3 in DNA: TGTGCCAGCAGTGAAATCGGAGCCGGGGGGTCTGAGCAGTTCTTC.

The rearrangement joins TRBV19 to TRBJ1-5; TRBD1 matches at 7 bases. Germline lookup yields CDR1 LNHDA and CDR2 SQIVND (reference sequence). V shed 6 bases and J 7 bases; nucleotides not matched to a gene: 12. This CDR3 is built from 15 residues. CDR3 protein: CASSDTGVILQPQHF. In DNA, the CDR3 is TGTGCCAGTAGCGATACAGGGGTAATATTACAGCCCCAGCATTTT.

The V and J genes are TRBV5-5 and TRBJ2-7, with 8 bases identical to TRBD2. Trimming took 1 base from V and 0 from J; bases not matched to a gene: 6. This CDR3 is built from 16 residues. Germline CDR1 reads SGHKS; CDR2 reads YYEKEE (reference sequence). The CDR3 DNA reads TGTGCCAGCAGCTTGAGGCAAGCGGGAGCCTCCTACGAGCAGTACTTC. This translates into CASSLRQAGASYEQYF.

The chain recombines TRBV3-1 (or the pseudogene TRBV3-2) with TRBJ2-2; D may be TRBD1 (5 bases). Trimming took 5 bases from V and 1 from J, leaving 11 bases between them. This CDR3 has 15 residues. The germline V gene has CDR1 LGHDT and CDR2 YNNKEL (reference sequence). Written as DNA, the CDR3 is TGTGCCAGCAGCAGGGGTGTGTGGAACACCGGGGAGCTGTTTTTT. This codes for CASSRGVWNTGELFF.

The chain has TRBV19 and TRBJ2-7; TRBD2 is a possible D gene (6 bases). V dropped 5 bases and J dropped 1 base, with 18 bases sitting between them. Germline values: CDR1 LNHDA, CDR2 SQIVND (reference sequence). This CDR3 region has 16 residues. CDR3 nucleotide sequence: TGTGCCAGTAGTGCCCGCGGGACTCTGCAGTCCTACGAGCAGTACTTC. Protein product: CASSARGTLQSYEQYF.